These 3 T cell receptor beta chains originate from one sample sequenced in a study of blood T cell repertoires in COVID-19. Clones were read by immunoSEQ multiplex PCR, and TCRdb kept only the in-frame ones, dropping some. The sample comprises about 230,000 clones, more than 70% of which are singletons, and approximately 5.4% rests with the top ten. The source material was peripheral blood. These receptors were collected from a man older than 75 with acute or convalescent COVID-19.

J is TRBJ2-7 and V is TRBV18; D is perhaps TRBD1 (6 bases). CDR3 length equals 15 residues. Germline CDR1 reads KGHSH; CDR2 reads LQKENI. V lost 3 bases and J lost 0, with 12 bases in between. CDR3 protein: CASSPKQGSSYEQYF. The DNA of the CDR3 is TGTGCCAGCTCACCGAAACAGGGTAGCTCCTACGAGCAGTACTTC. Drawing the rest from reference TRBV18 and TRBJ2-7, the complete variable domain is NAGVMQNPRHLVRRRGQEARLRCSPMKGHSHVYWYRQLPEEGLKFMVYLQKENIIDESGMPKERFSAEFPKEGPSILRIQQVVRGDSAAYFCASSPKQGSSYEQYFGPGTRLTVT.

The chain has TRBV7-2 and TRBJ1-6, with TRBD1 as a possible D gene (6 bases). CDR3 size: 12 residues. Germline CDR1 reads SGHTA; CDR2 reads FQGNSA. Trimming removed 3 bases at V and 16 bases at J, with 13 bases between. Here the CDR3 reads CASSFDDRKLHF. The CDR3 region has the DNA TGTGCCAGCAGCTTTGACGACAGGAAACTCCACTTT.

The rearrangement links TRBV5-5 to TRBJ2-3; weak D call: TRBD1 (6 bases). The CDR3 consists of 14 residues. Germline CDR1 and CDR2: SGHKS and YYEKEE (reference sequence). V lost 1 base and J lost 3, with 9 bases in between. The CDR3 nucleotides are TGTGCCAGCAGCTTGTTACAGGGAACAGATACGCAGTATTTT. As protein: CASSLLQGTDTQYF.